These 25 T cell receptor beta chains came from one sample sequenced in a study of identical twins. MiXCR, applied by TCRdb to the 5' RACE reads, yields one record per CDR3 protein. The repertoire holds hundreds of thousands of distinct CDR3 sequences, with around a sixth as singletons. Another study also made use of these data, one on T cells expressing NK-cell markers.

The sequenced material came from PBMCs. The receptors derive from a woman under 30 in good health.

The gene calls are TRBV20-1 and TRBJ2-1; TRBD2 aligns across 8 bases. The CDR3 sequence is 11 residues long. Germline CDR1 is DFQATT and CDR2 is SNEGSKA (reference sequence). The junction had 1 base not matched to a gene; V was cut back by 5 bases and J by 7 bases. CDR3 bases: TGCAGTGCTTTAGCGGGGAATGAGCAGTTCTTC. Protein product: CSALAGNEQFF.

CDR3 region: CASSRTGAYGYTF. CDR3 DNA sequence: TGTGCCAGCAGCCGGACAGGGGCCTATGGCTACACCTTC. The rearrangement uses TRBV3-1 and TRBJ1-2, with 9 nucleotides matching TRBD1. The germline CDR1 and CDR2 sequences are LGHDT and YNNKEL (reference sequence). Trimming at V came to 4 bases and at J to 4 bases, leaving 1 base not matched to a gene. The CDR3 is 13 residues long.

This chain links TRBV12-3 or TRBV12-4 with TRBJ2-1; D may correspond to TRBD1 or TRBD2 (5 bases each). Trimming stripped 3 bases from V and 9 bases from J, with 12 bases between. This CDR3 spans 13 amino acids. The CDR3 sequence: CASSFSGPGEQFF. CDR3 bases: TGTGCCAGCAGTTTTTCGGGGCCCGGTGAGCAGTTCTTC.

The rearrangement uses TRBV20-1 and TRBJ2-7, with 14 bases matching TRBD2. This CDR3 comprises 14 residues. V lost 4 bases and J lost 4; bases outside the gene matches: 3. Germline assignment: CDR1 DFQATT and CDR2 SNEGSKA (reference sequence). The DNA of the CDR3 is TGCAGTGCTAACGGACTAGCGGGGGGTTACGAGCAGTACTTC. Amino acids: CSANGLAGGYEQYF.

The rearrangement uses TRBV4-1 and TRBJ2-7; TRBD2 is a possible D gene (5 bases). Germline CDR1 reads MGHRA; CDR2 reads YSYEKL. This CDR3 comprises 13 residues. V was trimmed by 8 bases and J by 5 bases, leaving 16 bases between them. CDR3 sequence (DNA): TGCGCCAGCTCCCTCAGCGGTACTGACGAGCAGTACTTC. Amino acids: CASSLSGTDEQYF.

This clonotype was counted a few times. Here the CDR3 reads CASSLKTETQYF. For the CDR3, the DNA is TGTGCCAGCAGCTTGAAGACTGAGACCCAGTACTTC. V and J are TRBV7-2 and TRBJ2-5; D unresolved. Trimming removed 3 bases from V and 5 bases from J, with 7 bases in between. Germline V gives CDR1 SGHTA, CDR2 FQGNSA. The CDR3 consists of 12 residues.

The CDR3 is CSGKTSGRGQFF. CDR3 sequence (DNA): TGCAGTGGAAAAACTAGCGGGAGGGGGCAGTTCTTC. This rearrangement joins TRBV20-1 to TRBJ2-1; TRBD2 aligns across 13 bases. Per the germline V gene, CDR1 is DFQATT and CDR2 is SNEGSKA (reference sequence). The CDR3 covers 12 residues. With 7 bases clipped from V and 12 bases from J, the junction kept 6 bases outside the gene matches.

The chain carries TRBV4-3 and TRBJ1-2; 7 bases are a match to TRBD1. The J segment lost 4 bases and the V segment lost 5 bases, leaving 7 bases of the junction unmatched. CDR3 length equals 14 residues. The germline CDR1 and CDR2 sequences are LGHNA and YSLEER. CDR3 sequence: CASSARQGSYGYTF. Written as DNA, the CDR3 is TGCGCCAGCAGCGCACGACAGGGAAGCTATGGCTACACCTTC.

This clonotype was detected only a few times. The gene calls are TRBV5-1 and TRBJ2-5, with D unresolved. Between the trimmed V and J ends, which lost 0 bases and 0 bases, there was a span of 9 bases. The CDR3 has 15 residues. The germline V gene encodes CDR1 SGHRS and CDR2 YFSETQ. The CDR3 sequence is CASSLAGLYQETQYF. The CDR3 nucleotides are TGCGCCAGCAGCTTGGCCGGGCTGTACCAAGAGACCCAGTACTTC.

This clonotype was counted a few times. The rearrangement links TRBV4-3 to TRBJ2-1; D unresolved. The germline V and J ends were trimmed by 0 bases and 7 bases, with 16 bases remaining between them. Germline V gene lookup returns CDR1 LGHNA and CDR2 YSLEER. The length of the CDR3 is 16 residues. The CDR3 here is CASSQDVGPLGNEQFF. CDR3 DNA: TGCGCCAGCAGCCAAGATGTCGGTCCCTTGGGGAATGAGCAGTTCTTC.

As for this clonotype: A junction boundary mismatches the germline segment, possibly from a read error. The J gene is TRBJ2-7, the V gene TRBV27; TRBD2 is a possible D gene (6 bases). Germline lookup yields CDR1 MNHEY and CDR2 SMNVEV (reference sequence). The CDR3 consists of 11 residues. CDR3 sequence: CSAGLRYEQYF. The CDR3 nucleotides are TGCTCTGCGGGGCTCCGCTACGAGCAGTACTTC.

This clonotype was detected only a few times. This sequence joins TRBV29-1 and TRBJ2-1, with 10 bases matching TRBD2. J gave up 8 bases and V 6 bases, and 4 bases lay outside the gene matches. From germline, CDR1 is SQVTM and CDR2 ANQGSEA. The CDR3 covers 12 residues. The CDR3 coding sequence is TGCAGCGTCCTAGCGGGAGTAGATGAGCAGTTCTTC. Its translation: CSVLAGVDEQFF.

This clonotype was counted between two and nine times. The rearrangement links TRBV5-1 to TRBJ2-4; the match to TRBD1 covers 8 bases. Germline V CDR1 and CDR2: SGHRS, YFSETQ. V shed 1 base, J shed 8 bases, and the junction held 5 bases outside the gene matches. The CDR3 length is 14 residues. CDR3 sequence: CASSLTTGVDIQYF. CDR3 DNA: TGCGCCAGCAGCTTGACGACAGGGGTGGACATTCAGTACTTC.

This clonotype was found a few times. The chain joins TRBV12-3 or TRBV12-4 to TRBJ2-2; 7 bases are shared with TRBD2. CDR3 length equals 15 residues. Losses at the gene ends were 4 bases for V and 2 bases for J; bases not matched to a gene: 4. The CDR3 nucleotides are TGTGCCAGCAGTTCTCCGGGACTAAACACCGGGGAGCTGTTTTTT. Translation gives CASSSPGLNTGELFF.

This clonotype was seen a handful of times. J is TRBJ2-1 and V is TRBV5-6, with 10 bases matching TRBD2. J was trimmed by 8 bases and V by 3 bases; bases with no gene match: 5. This CDR3 has 14 residues. Per the germline V gene, CDR1 is SGHDT and CDR2 is YYEEEE. DNA of the CDR3: TGTGCCAGCAGCTACGGACTAGCGGTGTATGAGCAGTTCTTC. Translation: CASSYGLAVYEQFF.

This clonotype was found a few times. The CDR3 spells CASSQDGGQGFSTEAFF. The CDR3 DNA is TGTGCCAGCAGCCAAGATGGGGGACAGGGGTTTAGTACTGAAGCTTTCTTT. This chain connects TRBV14 to TRBJ1-1; TRBD1 matches 10 bases. This CDR3 contains 17 residues. Germline loops: CDR1 SGHDN, CDR2 FVKESK. V lost 0 bases to trimming and J lost 5 bases; unmatched junction nucleotides: 9.

At least ten counts were recorded for this clonotype. The chain uses TRBV10-2 and TRBJ2-1; D remains unclear. Trimming took 0 bases from V and 10 from J, leaving 10 bases between them. This CDR3 region has 13 residues. CDR1 and CDR2 (germline): WSHSY, SAAADI. CDR3 DNA sequence: TGCGCCAGCAGTGAGTCGGCAGTTTCCGAGCAGTTCTTC. This gives the protein CASSESAVSEQFF.

The V and J genes are TRBV7-2 and TRBJ2-5; a possible D gene is TRBD1 (5 bases). The germline V gene has CDR1 SGHTA and CDR2 FQGNSA. The CDR3 has 14 amino acids. The V end was cut by 5 bases, the J end by 5 bases, with 15 bases between. In DNA form, the CDR3 reads TGTGCCAGCAGCCAGGGCGGCAGGGATGAGACCCAGTACTTC. The encoded protein is CASSQGGRDETQYF.

The sample holds a few counts of this clonotype. The chain uses TRBV7-2 and TRBJ2-1; no firm D call. This CDR3 is 12 amino acids long. V was cut by 5 bases and J by 6 bases, with 8 bases left in between. CDR1 SGHTA and CDR2 FQGNSA come from the germline V gene. CDR3 loop: CASSPQTNEQFF. The CDR3 DNA follows: TGTGCCAGCAGCCCTCAAACCAATGAGCAGTTCTTC.

The CDR3 region has the DNA TGTGCCAGCCAAGCCACGGCTAACTATGGCTACACCTTC. It codes for CASQATANYGYTF. V and J are TRBV7-8 and TRBJ1-2; D gene uncertain. V was trimmed by 8 bases and J by 0 bases, leaving 10 bases between them. The CDR3 has 13 residues. Per germline, CDR1 SGHVS and CDR2 FQNEAQ. Drawing the rest from reference TRBV7-8 and TRBJ1-2, the complete variable domain is GAGVSQSPRYKVAKRGQDVALRCDPISGHVSLFWYQQALGQGPEFLTYFQNEAQLDKSGLPSDRFFAERPEGSVSTLKIQRTQQEDSAVYLCASQATANYGYTFGSGTRLTVV.

The CDR3 nucleotides are TGTGCCAGCAGCTCCGGTACCGGGAAAGGGAACACTGAAGCTTTCTTT. Residues: CASSSGTGKGNTEAFF. The rearrangement joins TRBV5-5 to TRBJ1-1; the D is unclear. Germline loops: CDR1 SGHKS, CDR2 YYEKEE (reference sequence). V was shortened by 3 bases and J by 1 base, with 16 bases between the two germline ends. CDR3 length equals 16 residues.

This clonotype occurred a few times. The chain carries TRBV20-1 and TRBJ2-1, with 7 bases aligning to TRBD2. Germline CDR1 reads DFQATT; CDR2 reads SNEGSKA (reference sequence). CDR3 length equals 11 residues. Germline trimming cut 5 bases from V and 5 bases from J; bases unmatched to any gene: 0. For the CDR3, the DNA is TGCAGTGCTGGGACTAACAATGAGCAGTTCTTC. Protein sequence: CSAGTNNEQFF.

V is TRBV12-3 or TRBV12-4 and J is TRBJ2-5, with 8 positions matching TRBD2. Trimming cost V 5 bases and J 6 bases; bases outside gene matches: 14. The CDR3 loop spans 16 amino acids. The CDR3 here is CASSLSSGLVWQTQYF. CDR3 coding DNA: TGTGCCAGCAGTCTGTCCTCGGGACTAGTATGGCAGACCCAGTACTTC.

This sequence joins TRBV7-2 and TRBJ2-1, with a tentative D call TRBD1 (5 bases). CDR3 length: 14 amino acids. V was cut by 7 bases and J by 0 bases, with 10 bases left in between. Germline V CDR1 and CDR2: SGHTA, FQGNSA. The CDR3 nucleotides are TGTGCCAGCACAAGGGGATTCTCCTACAATGAGCAGTTCTTC. It specifies CASTRGFSYNEQFF.

This clonotype occurred a few times. The V and J genes are TRBV5-5 and TRBJ1-2, with D perhaps matching TRBD1 (6 bases). V lost 0 bases, J lost 8 bases, and 14 bases lay in between. This CDR3 has 14 amino acids. Germline CDR1 reads SGHKS; CDR2 reads YYEKEE (reference sequence). Here the CDR3 reads CASSLELGGVGYTF. DNA for the CDR3: TGTGCCAGCAGCTTGGAGTTGGGGGGCGTCGGCTACACCTTC. Variable domain in full (rest from reference TRBV5-5 and TRBJ1-2): DAGVTQSPTHLIKTRGQQVTLRCSPISGHKSVSWYQQVLGQGPQFIFQYYEKEERGRGNFPDRFSARQFPNYSSELNVNALLLGDSALYLCASSLELGGVGYTFGSGTRLTVV.